The 32 T cell receptor beta chains in this list originate from one sample, sequenced in a study of cytotoxic CD8 clonotypes in ibrutinib-treated CLL. TCRdb's table, derived via immunoSEQ multiplex PCR, lists solely in-frame clones and lacks some. The sample records more than 85,000 clones, 70% to 85% being singletons. The sequencing here drew on PBMCs, taken after 12 months of ibrutinib treatment. These receptor sequences come from a human donor with chronic lymphocytic leukemia.

This clone was picked up a small number of times. The V call is TRBV11-3, the J call TRBJ2-5; D not certain. The germline gives CDR1 SGHNT, CDR2 YENEEA. The CDR3 extends over 12 amino acids. The germline V and J ends were trimmed by 5 bases and 2 bases, with 6 bases remaining between them. The CDR3 bases are TGTGCCAGCAGCAACCTTCAAGAGACCCAGTACTTC. It specifies CASSNLQETQYF. The variable domain in full, completed from reference TRBV11-3 and TRBJ2-5, reads EAGVVQSPRYKIIEKKQPVAFWCNPISGHNTLYWYLQNLGQGPELLIRYENEEAVDDSQLPKDRFSAERLKGVDSTLKIQPAELGDSAVYLCASSNLQETQYFGPGTRLLVL.

This clone was seen a handful of times. This rearrangement joins TRBV10-1 to TRBJ1-2, with D uncertain. CDR3 size: 13 residues. V was pared by 0 bases and J by 5 bases, with 7 bases between. Germline CDR1 and CDR2: WNHNN and SYGVQD (reference sequence). DNA for the CDR3: TGCGCCAGCAGTGAGTCAAAAGGGTATGGCTACACCTTC. This encodes CASSESKGYGYTF.

The V call is TRBV5-1, the J call TRBJ2-3; D is undetermined. CDR1 SGHRS and CDR2 YFSETQ come from the germline V gene. V dropped 1 base and J dropped 0 bases, with 9 bases sitting between them. The CDR3 spans 15 residues. The CDR3 nucleotides are TGCGCCAGCAGCTTGACCCCCCTAAGCACAGATACGCAGTATTTT. Translating it yields CASSLTPLSTDTQYF. The full variable domain, in which reference TRBV5-1 and TRBJ2-3 provide the parts outside the CDR3, is KAGVTQTPRYLIKTRGQQVTLSCSPISGHRSVSWYQQTPGQGLQFLFEYFSETQRNKGNFPGRFSGRQFSNSRSEMNVSTLELGDSALYLCASSLTPLSTDTQYFGPGTRLTVL.

This clone was counted once. The chain couples TRBV7-6 to TRBJ1-3; D ambiguous. Germline-derived CDR1 and CDR2 are SGHVS and FNYEAQ. V was trimmed by 5 bases and J by 0 bases, leaving 11 bases between them. CDR3 size: 15 residues. The CDR3 DNA sequence: TGTGCCAGCAGCGATGGACGCATCTCTGGAAACACCATATATTTT. Encoded protein: CASSDGRISGNTIYF.

This chain uses TRBV6-6 with TRBJ1-5; D is ambiguous. The germline CDR1 and CDR2 sequences are MNHNY and SVGAGI (reference sequence). V was pared by 2 bases and J by 6 bases, with 8 bases between. This CDR3 is 13 amino acids long. Here the CDR3 DNA reads TGTGCCAGCAGTTACGGCCAGTCTCAGCCCCAGCATTTT. It yields the protein CASSYGQSQPQHF.

The chain uses TRBV6-6 and TRBJ1-1; 7 bases are a match to TRBD1. CDR1 MNHNY and CDR2 SVGAGI come from the germline V gene (reference sequence). The CDR3 is made up of 12 amino acids. V dropped 11 bases and J dropped 5; count of bases not matched to a gene: 8. CDR3 amino acids: CAAHTGETEAFF. CDR3 sequence (DNA): TGTGCCGCACATACAGGGGAAACTGAAGCTTTCTTT.

This chain uses TRBV7-2 with TRBJ1-2, with TRBD1 matching 9 bases. The CDR3 runs 15 residues. The germline CDR1 and CDR2 sequences are SGHTA and FQGNSA. The V gene end was trimmed by 2 bases and the J gene end by 3 bases; junction bases not matched to a gene: 4. For the CDR3, the DNA is TGTGCCAGCAGCTTACAGGGGACAGGGCACTATGGCTACACCTTC. Its protein is CASSLQGTGHYGYTF.

The chain combines TRBV27 with TRBJ2-1; D gene ambiguous. Trimming took 2 bases from V and 7 from J, leaving 9 bases between them. There are 13 residues in the CDR3. Germline CDR1 is MNHEY and CDR2 is SMNVEV (reference sequence). The CDR3 bases are TGTGCCAGCAGTTTAAGAGTGTCTAATGAGCAGTTCTTC. Its translation is CASSLRVSNEQFF.

V usage is TRBV18 and J usage is TRBJ1-5, with 8 positions matching TRBD1. There are 15 residues in the CDR3. The V segment lost 5 bases and the J segment 5 bases; nucleotides outside the gene matches: 8. Germline V gene lookup returns CDR1 KGHSH and CDR2 LQKENI. CDR3 nucleotide sequence: TGTGCCAGCTCAGCCTTGACAGGGGAGGATCAGCCCCAGCATTTT. It is translated as CASSALTGEDQPQHF.

J is TRBJ2-7 and V is TRBV5-1; 14 bases fit TRBD2. The CDR3 has 16 amino acids. The junction had 1 base not matched to a gene; V was cut back by 2 bases and J by 0 bases. Germline CDR1 reads SGHRS; CDR2 reads YFSETQ. CDR3 amino acids: CASSFGTSGGSYEQYF. As DNA, the CDR3 is TGCGCCAGCAGCTTTGGGACTAGCGGGGGCTCCTACGAGCAGTACTTC.

The CDR3, as DNA: TGTGCCAGTAGCACAAAGATCGGGACAAATGGCTACACCTTC. Protein sequence: CASSTKIGTNGYTF. This chain joins TRBV19 and TRBJ1-2; possibly TRBD1 for D (6 bases). V dropped 6 bases and J dropped 6 bases, with 17 bases sitting between them. Germline CDR1 and CDR2: LNHDA and SQIVND (reference sequence). The CDR3 sequence is 14 residues long.

The V gene is TRBV11-3, the J gene TRBJ2-7; 9 positions agree with TRBD2. V lost 3 bases, J lost 2 bases, and 2 bases stayed unmatched. The CDR3 loop spans 14 amino acids. The V gene's germline CDR1 is SGHNT and CDR2 YENEEA. CDR3 DNA: TGTGCCAGCAGCTTTAGCGGGGGTGCCTACGAGCAGTACTTC. It encodes CASSFSGGAYEQYF.

The gene calls are TRBV10-3 and TRBJ2-7, with a tentative D call TRBD1 (5 bases). Trimming shortened V by 4 bases and J by 0 bases, and 10 bases separated the two germline ends. Germline values: CDR1 ENHRY, CDR2 SYGVKD. CDR3 length equals 14 residues. In DNA, the CDR3 is TGTGCCATCAGTGTAGGGGCGGACTCCTACGAGCAGTACTTC. As protein: CAISVGADSYEQYF.

This chain links TRBV6-6 with TRBJ2-7; D might be TRBD2 (6 bases). V shed 5 bases and J shed 4 bases, with 15 bases lying between them. The germline V gene has CDR1 MNHNY and CDR2 SVGAGI (reference sequence). There are 14 residues in the CDR3. The CDR3 sequence: CASSTGAGSYEQYF. CDR3 sequence (DNA): TGTGCCAGCAGTACTGGCGCGGGGAGTTACGAGCAGTACTTC.

CDR3 region: CTHVRDRGVGGYTF. CDR3 DNA: TGTACCCATGTCCGGGACAGGGGAGTCGGTGGCTACACCTTC. The chain recombines TRBV27 with TRBJ1-2; 10 nucleotides agree with TRBD1. The CDR3 has 14 residues. Germline V gene data show CDR1 as MNHEY and CDR2 as SMNVEV (reference sequence).

This clone was seen more than once but under ten times. This chain joins TRBV5-4 and TRBJ2-5; 8 nucleotides line up with TRBD1. V shed 4 bases and J 5 bases; nucleotides not matched to a gene: 13. The CDR3 sequence is 16 residues long. CDR1 SGHNT and CDR2 YYREEE come from the germline V gene (reference sequence). The CDR3 loop reads CASSPATGGMTETQYF. The CDR3 DNA follows: TGTGCCAGCAGCCCCGCCACAGGGGGAATGACGGAGACCCAGTACTTC. Full variable domain (remainder filled in from reference TRBV5-4 and TRBJ2-5): ETGVTQSPTHLIKTRGQQVTLRCSSQSGHNTVSWYQQALGQGPQFIFQYYREEENGRGNFPPRFSGLQFPNYSSELNVNALELDDSALYLCASSPATGGMTETQYFGPGTRLLVL.

This clone appeared once. The chain uses TRBV6-5 and TRBJ2-7, with 9 bases aligning to TRBD1. Germline CDR1 reads MNHEY; CDR2 reads SVGAGI. V lost 2 bases to trimming and J lost 6 bases; unmatched junction nucleotides: 5. This CDR3 is built from 14 residues. CDR3 sequence: CASSYGDRVGEQYF. The CDR3 DNA reads as TGTGCCAGCAGTTACGGGGACAGGGTGGGCGAGCAGTACTTC.

This clone has only a few counts. This chain joins TRBV5-1 and TRBJ2-7; D is undetermined. The CDR3 spans 15 residues. Trimming pared 0 bases from V and 0 bases from J, leaving 10 bases between. From germline, CDR1 is SGHRS and CDR2 YFSETQ. CDR3 protein: CASSLEPASSYEQYF. The CDR3 DNA reads TGCGCCAGCAGCTTGGAGCCGGCGAGCTCCTACGAGCAGTACTTC.

This chain uses TRBV6-5 with TRBJ2-7; D remains ambiguous. The germline V gene has CDR1 MNHEY and CDR2 SVGAGI. Trimming left V 8 bases short and J 0 bases short, with 14 bases between. This CDR3 region has 14 residues. CDR3 protein: CASSSVTSSYEQYF. The CDR3 DNA follows: TGTGCCAGCTCCTCGGTCACGAGCTCCTACGAGCAGTACTTC.

The chain couples TRBV10-2 to TRBJ1-5; D is ambiguous. CDR3 length: 13 amino acids. The V gene lost 2 bases and the J gene lost 5 bases, with 7 bases spanning the gap. Germline lookup yields CDR1 WSHSY and CDR2 SAAADI. The CDR3 DNA reads TGCGCCAGCAGTGAGGGATCGTATCAGCCCCAGCATTTT. Translating it yields CASSEGSYQPQHF.

CDR3 bases: TGTGCCGGGGGACAGGGGCCCTACGAGCAGTACTTC. Translating it yields CAGGQGPYEQYF. J is TRBJ2-7 and V is TRBV30; 10 positions match TRBD1. This CDR3 contains 12 residues. CDR1 is GTSNPN, CDR2 SVGIG, per germline (reference sequence). V gave up 8 bases and J gave up 2 bases; unmatched junction bases: 3.

This clone came up a few times. The rearrangement joins TRBV5-4 to TRBJ1-2; no reliable D call. Trimming pared 0 bases from V and 2 bases from J, leaving 11 bases between. This CDR3 comprises 15 residues. Germline CDR1 reads SGHNT; CDR2 reads YYREEE (reference sequence). DNA of the CDR3: TGTGCCAGCAGCTTGGGAGTCAGCCTAAACTATGGCTACACCTTC. It specifies CASSLGVSLNYGYTF.

The chain recombines TRBV28 with TRBJ2-4, with TRBD2 identical over 8 bases. The V gene end was trimmed by 4 bases and the J gene end by 0 bases; junction bases not matched to a gene: 8. Germline CDR1 reads MDHEN; CDR2 reads SYDVKM. The CDR3 extends over 17 amino acids. The CDR3, as DNA: TGTGCCAGCAGTTCCGGGGGGGCTGATTTAGCCAAAAACATTCAGTACTTC. Protein sequence: CASSSGGADLAKNIQYF.

The chain couples TRBV4-1 to TRBJ2-5; D is unresolved. V dropped 2 bases and J dropped 5 bases, with 12 bases sitting between them. CDR1 and CDR2 from the germline V gene are MGHRA and YSYEKL. The CDR3 totals 14 residues. The CDR3 sequence is CASSQNRLRETQYF. The CDR3 bases are TGCGCCAGCAGCCAAAATAGGTTAAGGGAGACCCAGTACTTC.

CDR3 sequence: CASSLVGAAQETQYF. The DNA of the CDR3 is TGTGCCAGCAGCTTAGTCGGGGCAGCTCAAGAGACCCAGTACTTC. V is TRBV7-7 and J is TRBJ2-5, with D perhaps TRBD1 or TRBD2 (5 bases each). Per the germline V gene, CDR1 is SSHAT and CDR2 is FNYEAQ (reference sequence). Between the trimmed V and J ends, which lost 1 base and 2 bases, there was a span of 11 bases. The CDR3 runs to 15 residues.

By share, this clone counts as medium-sized (0.01 to 0.1%). The chain is built from TRBV10-1 and TRBJ2-6; a possible D gene is TRBD1 (6 bases). Germline loops: CDR1 WNHNN, CDR2 SYGVQD (reference sequence). V gave up 8 bases and J gave up 4 bases, with 18 bases separating them. The CDR3 spans 16 residues. CDR3 residues: CASSQGTTLGANVLTF. The CDR3 DNA reads as TGCGCCAGCTCCCAGGGGACCACTCTGGGGGCCAACGTCCTGACTTTC.

The chain is built from TRBV6-6 and TRBJ1-5; D might be TRBD1 (5 bases). CDR1 is MNHNY and CDR2 is SVGAGI in the germline V gene (reference sequence). Trimming took 8 bases from V and 6 from J, leaving 23 bases between them. The CDR3 sequence is 16 residues long. CDR3 nucleotides: TGTGCCAGCGCCGTGGAGGGGTCGGGAATTGGTCAGCCCCAGCATTTT. The encoded protein is CASAVEGSGIGQPQHF.

This chain uses TRBV27 with TRBJ1-2; TRBD1 is a possible D gene (5 bases). CDR1 is MNHEY and CDR2 is SMNVEV in the germline V gene (reference sequence). V was cut by 4 bases and J by 6 bases, with 12 bases left in between. CDR3 length: 13 amino acids. The CDR3: CASSSQGMDGYTF. Here the CDR3 DNA reads TGTGCCAGCAGTTCCCAGGGAATGGATGGCTACACCTTC.

This chain connects TRBV5-1 to TRBJ2-1; perhaps TRBD1 as D (5 bases). This CDR3 has 15 amino acids. Trimming took 1 base from V and 0 from J, leaving 8 bases between them. Germline assignment: CDR1 SGHRS and CDR2 YFSETQ. DNA for the CDR3: TGCGCCAGCAGCTTGAGGGGAAGCTCCTACAATGAGCAGTTCTTC. This sequence encodes CASSLRGSSYNEQFF.

This clone appeared a few times. The chain combines TRBV28 with TRBJ2-5; 8 bases are a match to TRBD1. The V segment lost 5 bases and the J segment 3 bases; nucleotides outside the gene matches: 5. The length of the CDR3 is 14 residues. Per the germline V gene, CDR1 is MDHEN and CDR2 is SYDVKM. The CDR3 here is CASSPRQGKETQYF. The CDR3 nucleotides read TGTGCCAGCAGTCCCCGACAGGGGAAAGAGACCCAGTACTTC.

The chain uses TRBV29-1 and TRBJ1-1; perhaps TRBD1 as D (6 bases). Germline CDR1 and CDR2: SQVTM and ANQGSEA. Trimming took 7 bases from V and 1 from J, leaving 13 bases between them. This CDR3 comprises 13 residues. The CDR3 here is CSGNRDENTEAFF. CDR3 nucleotide sequence: TGCAGCGGAAACAGGGACGAGAACACTGAAGCTTTCTTT.

This clone was recorded a few times. V usage is TRBV19 and J usage is TRBJ1-2, with 9 bases lining up with TRBD1. The V gene's germline CDR1 is LNHDA and CDR2 SQIVND (reference sequence). With V trimmed by 4 bases and J by 8 bases, 5 bases remained unmatched. CDR3 length: 13 amino acids. DNA of the CDR3: TGTGCCAGTAGTACCCGGACAGGGGAAGGCTACACCTTC. This codes for CASSTRTGEGYTF.